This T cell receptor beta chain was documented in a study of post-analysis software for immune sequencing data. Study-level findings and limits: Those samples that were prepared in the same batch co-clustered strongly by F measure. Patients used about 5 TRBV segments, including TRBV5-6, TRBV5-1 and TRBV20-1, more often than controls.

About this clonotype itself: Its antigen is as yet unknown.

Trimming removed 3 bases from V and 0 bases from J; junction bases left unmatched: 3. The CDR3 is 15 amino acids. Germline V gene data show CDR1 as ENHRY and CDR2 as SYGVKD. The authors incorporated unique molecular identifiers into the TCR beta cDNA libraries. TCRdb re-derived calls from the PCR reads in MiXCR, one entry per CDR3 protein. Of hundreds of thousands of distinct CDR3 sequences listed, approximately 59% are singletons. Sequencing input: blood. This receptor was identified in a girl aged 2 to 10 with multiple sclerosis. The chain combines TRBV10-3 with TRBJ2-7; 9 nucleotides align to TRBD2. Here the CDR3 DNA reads TGTGCCATCAGTGATGCGGGAGGGTTCTCCTACGAGCAGTACTTC. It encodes CAISDAGGFSYEQYF.